This TCR beta chain was retrieved from a study of control samples from healthy donors and cancer patients (TCRdb year 2020). On this clone itself: There is no known antigen for this receptor. No qualities accompany the bases; no much larger clone lies one base away.

Libraries came from the immunoSEQ multiplex PCR assay. TCRdb took over this immuneACCESS table, retaining in-frame rearrangements with V and J assigned. Such tables are incomplete; in checked studies, under half of the missing clones stem from an unresolved V gene, and the remainder is unexplained. The sample has approximately 120,000 clones on record, around 92% of them singletons. The ten biggest clones cover 0.5% to 0.7% of the sample. Via the germline V gene, CDR1 is SGHRS and CDR2 YFSETQ. A distance of 17 bases separates the germline ends of V and J, which lose 1 base and 9 bases respectively. Counted from cysteine to phenylalanine, this CDR3 has 16 amino acids. Just CDR3 DNA is preserved here, 48 bases in frame from base 1.

The V gene is TRBV5-1 and the J gene is TRBJ1-6; the D gene is perhaps TRBD1, from 6 matching bases. The receptor's source is a man older than 75 with head and neck cancer. Material for sequencing was PBMCs. The DNA sequence reads TGCGCCAGCAGCTTGACAGGACAGCAATCGACTTCACCCCTCCACTTT. The encoded protein is CASSLTGQQSTSPLHF.